The source of this T cell receptor (beta chain) is a study of PD-1 blockade in classical Hodgkin lymphoma. The study's findings and limits: Causes of the repertoire differences remain undefined, possibly disease activity or prior therapy. The study reported lower baseline TCR diversity in newly diagnosed patients than in healthy donors.

Sequencing was performed with immunoSEQ multiplex PCR; in TCRdb, only in-frame clones are kept and a portion is missing. The table lists about 13,000 clones, approximately 90% of them singletons, with roughly 20% in the top ten. Every patient relapsed after autologous stem cell transplantation, and brentuximab vedotin exposure varied. As concerns this clone: Its matching antigen is unknown.

The source material was peripheral blood mononuclear cells (PBMCs), sampled at baseline. This clonotype originated in a human donor with classical Hodgkin lymphoma.

CDR3 region: CASSGSGLLVDNEQFF. The CDR3 nucleotides read TGTGCCAGCAGCGGTAGTGGTCTCCTTGTTGACAATGAGCAGTTCTTC. The chain joins TRBV7-8 to TRBJ2-1; D unresolved. Germline lookup yields CDR1 SGHVS and CDR2 FQNEAQ. V was clipped by 5 bases and J by 5 bases, with 19 bases between them. This CDR3 is 16 amino acids long.